Reported below is one T cell receptor (beta chain). Its antigen is not yet known. Per-nucleotide qualities are absent, and no much larger clonotype sits a single base away. Sorted unstimulated T cells, along with proliferating T cells recovered from mixed lymphocyte reactions, underwent TCRbeta CDR3 sequencing. Fresh whole blood from about 10 HLA-typed healthy donors served as the source for isolating PBMCs. Reading the germline V gene gives CDR1 SQVTM and CDR2 ANQGSEA. Including cysteine and phenylalanine, the CDR3 has 14 amino acids. Only CDR3 DNA is held: 42 bases, read in frame from base 1. V lost 5 bases and J lost 0 bases; the stretch between them is 14 bases long. The data stem from a study of siplizumab effects on memory and regulatory T cells (dated by TCRdb to the late 2010s). With respect to the entire study: The study examined how the anti-CD2 antibody siplizumab affects alloreactive T-cell subsets in allogeneic mixed lymphocyte reactions built from human PBMCs. The research as a whole found: Because sequences at frequencies below about 10^-5 were poorly captured, only a minor fraction of alloreactive clones could be mapped back to unstimulated subsets. For roughly 75-97% of proliferating CD4+ or CD8+ clones, no naive or memory phenotype could be assigned. The suppressive function of proliferating Tregs from siplizumab cultures was not functionally confirmed. In reactions with siplizumab, an average of approximately 69% of mappable alloreactive CD4+ clones were Treg-derived, compared with roughly 27% in control reactions. Greater diversity appeared to be present in unstimulated naive T cells than in memory T cells, and a substantial contribution to the alloresponse seemed to be made by naive cells. Siplizumab significantly reduced the cumulative frequency of alloreactive sequences traceable to unstimulated CD4+ memory T cells.

Library preparation was by the immunoSEQ multiplex PCR assay. Each sample had roughly 100,000 TCR templates assayed by the deep sequencing platform. Genomic DNA extracted from sorted T cells was used for TCRbeta CDR3 sequencing. As for how the authors treated the data: The R programming language was used for clonal analysis of the TCRbeta CDR3 data. Alloreactive CD4+ and CD8+ clones were defined by comparing unstimulated samples with post-reaction CFSE-low samples. Alloreactive CD4+ clones were assigned to regulatory or non-regulatory origin by matching sequences to sorted unstimulated Treg and non-Treg repertoires. TCRdb provides this immuneACCESS table in a form limited to in-frame rearrangements. Some clones are lacking; in checked studies, under half of them reflect an unresolved V gene, and why the rest are absent is not known. Clone size and V and J calls were adopted from that table, with D and trimming inferred from the DNA. This sample gives over 85,000 clones in total; roughly 92% of them show up just once. The ten largest clones add up to 1.3% of the sample.

The chain joins TRBV29-1 to TRBJ2-7; the D gene is perhaps TRBD1 or TRBD2, each of them matching over 5 bases. This TCR was sampled from a human donor in good health. The sample taken for sequencing was CD4+ T cells sorted from blood. The nucleotide sequence reads as follows: TGCAGCGTTCGGGACCAACGAGACTCCTACGAGCAGTACTTC. Its protein product is CSVRDQRDSYEQYF.